The sequence of this T cell receptor beta chain was determined in a study of cytomegalovirus exposure and HLA in healthy donors. There are 13 residues in the CDR3. V was pared by 4 bases and J by 8 bases, with 5 bases of the junction left unmatched. Germline V gives CDR1 GTSNPN, CDR2 SVGIG (reference sequence). The PCR employed 60 Vbeta primers together with 13 Jbeta primers. Data came from immunoSEQ multiplex PCR; TCRdb stores just in-frame clones and leaves some out. The sample gives fewer than 150,000 clones, 79% of which show up once; about 6.5% is in the top ten. This clone was counted only a few times. Its cognate antigen is unknown. Regarding the study as a whole: Altogether, 150 to 200 TCR beta chains were recorded as cytomegalovirus-associated. When presence/absence was analysed, sequencing depth was taken to be roughly uniform across donors. While the bulk of TCR sequences proved rare, some public TCRs turned up in many donors.

The sequenced material came from PBMCs. The J gene is TRBJ1-6, the V gene TRBV30; TRBD1 aligns across 7 bases. This TCR was recovered from a man aged 40-55 years in good health and CMV-seropositive. The CDR3 nucleotides are TGTGCCTGGACGACAGGGTGGGATTCACCCCTCCACTTT. Amino acids: CAWTTGWDSPLHF.